The 10 T cell receptor beta chains below come from one sample, sequenced in a study of vaccination and CD4 T cells after COVID-19. Their antigen targets remain unknown. Indicated time point: late sampling 161 to 241 days after vaccination in three convalescent patients. Treatment in this sample: roughly 10-day PBMC culture with coronavirus spike peptide pools or control peptides (ViraFEST assay). The study sequenced cultured CD4+ T cell DNA using the Oncomine TCR Beta short-read assay. MiXCR, applied by TCRdb to the PCR reads, yields one record per CDR3 protein. Among about 30,000 distinct CDR3 sequences listed, approximately 40% were seen once. The sample was CD4+ T cells from blood, cultured in vitro, taken about 7 months after SARS-CoV-2 vaccination. These TCRs come from a human donor who had recovered from COVID-19.

The rearrangement links TRBV28 to TRBJ1-5, with 7 bases matching TRBD1. Germline V CDR1 and CDR2: MDHEN, SYDVKM. The CDR3 has 15 amino acids. Losses at the gene ends were 6 bases for V and 2 bases for J; bases not matched to a gene: 7. This chain's CDR3 is CASSTGTAGNQPQHF. The CDR3 region has the DNA TGTGCCAGCAGCACCGGGACAGCGGGCAATCAGCCCCAGCATTTT.

V is TRBV5-1 and J is TRBJ2-1, with 10 bases matching TRBD2. Germline loops: CDR1 SGHRS, CDR2 YFSETQ. CDR3 size: 15 residues. Trimming took 5 bases from V and 3 from J; bases not matched to a gene: 5. In DNA, the CDR3 is TGCGCCAGCAGACTGATAGCGGGAGGCTACAATGAGCAGTTCTTC. Protein product: CASRLIAGGYNEQFF. Supplemented by reference TRBV5-1 and TRBJ2-1, the full variable domain reads KAGVTQTPRYLIKTRGQQVTLSCSPISGHRSVSWYQQTPGQGLQFLFEYFSETQRNKGNFPGRFSGRQFSNSRSEMNVSTLELGDSALYLCASRLIAGGYNEQFFGPGTRLTVL.

This chain joins TRBV20-1 and TRBJ1-2, with 7 bases lining up with TRBD1. Germline CDR1 reads DFQATT; CDR2 reads SNEGSKA (reference sequence). J lost 5 bases, V lost 4 bases, and 13 bases had no gene match. The length of the CDR3 is 15 residues. The CDR3 nucleotides are TGCAGTGCTAATAGTATGACAGGGAAGACTTATGGCTACACCTTC. This translates into CSANSMTGKTYGYTF.

This clonotype has more than one count but fewer than ten. The rearrangement links TRBV7-9 to TRBJ2-5; 9 bases fit TRBD2. This CDR3 is 15 amino acids long. Germline trimming cut 3 bases from V and 5 bases from J; bases unmatched to any gene: 7. Germline values: CDR1 SEHNR, CDR2 FQNEAQ (reference sequence). The DNA of the CDR3 is TGTGCCAGCAGCTTTGGTCTAGCGGGGTTGGAGACCCAGTACTTC. Its protein product is CASSFGLAGLETQYF.

This clonotype is labeled medium-sized. The chain employs TRBV6-1 and TRBJ1-2; TRBD1 matches at 9 bases. The CDR3 length is 14 residues. J lost 3 bases, V lost 5 bases, and 4 bases had no gene match. Germline CDR1 MNHNS, CDR2 SASEGT. The CDR3 bases are TGTGCCAGCAGTACACGGGACAGGGACTATGGCTACACCTTC. Its protein product is CASSTRDRDYGYTF.

The V call is TRBV4-1, the J call TRBJ2-7, with D uncertain. The CDR3 loop spans 13 amino acids. In germline, CDR1 is MGHRA, CDR2 YSYEKL. V was clipped by 0 bases and J by 5 bases, with 8 bases between them. The CDR3 sequence: CASSQDRQNEQYF. The CDR3 region has the DNA TGCGCCAGCAGCCAAGATCGCCAGAACGAGCAGTACTTC.

The rearrangement links TRBV27 to TRBJ1-2; TRBD1 matches 8 bases. CDR1 and CDR2 (germline): MNHEY, SMNVEV (reference sequence). This CDR3 is built from 18 residues. The J segment lost 2 bases and the V segment lost 1 base, leaving 12 bases of the junction unmatched. CDR3 DNA sequence: TGTGCCAGCAGTTTATACGGGACAGGCTCAGCCTTAAACTATGGCTACACCTTC. Residues: CASSLYGTGSALNYGYTF.

This clonotype appeared a few times. This chain links TRBV6-1 with TRBJ1-2; maybe TRBD1 (5 bases). Per germline, CDR1 MNHNS and CDR2 SASEGT. There are 15 residues in the CDR3. V was trimmed by 4 bases and J by 3 bases, leaving 15 bases between them. The CDR3 here is CASSGGLGTDYGYTF. CDR3 coding DNA: TGTGCCAGCAGTGGAGGGCTGGGGACGGACTATGGCTACACCTTC.

In its sample, this clonotype was seen a few times. V is TRBV20-1 and J is TRBJ2-5; the D gene is possibly TRBD1 (9 bases). CDR1 and CDR2 from the germline V gene are DFQATT and SNEGSKA (reference sequence). CDR3 length: 15 amino acids. The V end lost 5 bases, the J end lost 0 bases, and 16 bases lay between the germline ends. The CDR3 region has the DNA TGCAGTGCTCGGCGGGGGGACAGGGACCAAGAGACCCAGTACTTC. Residues: CSARRGDRDQETQYF.

This chain uses TRBV10-3 with TRBJ2-3; TRBD2 aligns across 7 bases. With V trimmed by 0 bases and J by 2 bases, 5 bases remained unmatched. Per germline, CDR1 ENHRY and CDR2 SYGVKD. This CDR3 is 16 amino acids long. Written as DNA, the CDR3 is TGTGCCATCAGTGAGTCGACGGGGGGATCCACAGATACGCAGTATTTT. Translation: CAISESTGGSTDTQYF.